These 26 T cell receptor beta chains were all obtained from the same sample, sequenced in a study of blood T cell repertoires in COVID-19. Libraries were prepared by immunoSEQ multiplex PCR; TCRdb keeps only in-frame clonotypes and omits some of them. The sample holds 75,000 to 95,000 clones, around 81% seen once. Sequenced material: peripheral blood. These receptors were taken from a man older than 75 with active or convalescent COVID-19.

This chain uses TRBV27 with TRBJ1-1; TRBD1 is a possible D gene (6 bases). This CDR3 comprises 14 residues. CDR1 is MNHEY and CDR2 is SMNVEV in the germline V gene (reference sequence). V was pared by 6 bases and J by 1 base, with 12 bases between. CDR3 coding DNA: TGTGCCAGCAGCTCACAGGGTCGGAACACTGAAGCTTTCTTT. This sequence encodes CASSSQGRNTEAFF.

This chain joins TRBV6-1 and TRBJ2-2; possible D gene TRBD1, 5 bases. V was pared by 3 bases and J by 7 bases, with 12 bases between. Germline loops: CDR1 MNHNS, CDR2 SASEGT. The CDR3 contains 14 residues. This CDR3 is CASSEAGKDGELFF. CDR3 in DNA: TGTGCCAGCAGTGAGGCAGGGAAGGACGGGGAGCTGTTTTTT.

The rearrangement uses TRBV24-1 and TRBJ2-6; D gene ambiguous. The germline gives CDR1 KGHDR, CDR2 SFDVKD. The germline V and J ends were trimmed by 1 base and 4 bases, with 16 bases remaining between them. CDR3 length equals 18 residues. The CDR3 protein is CATSDFRSGQLGANVLTF. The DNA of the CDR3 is TGTGCCACCAGTGATTTTAGGTCAGGCCAGCTCGGGGCCAACGTCCTGACTTTC.

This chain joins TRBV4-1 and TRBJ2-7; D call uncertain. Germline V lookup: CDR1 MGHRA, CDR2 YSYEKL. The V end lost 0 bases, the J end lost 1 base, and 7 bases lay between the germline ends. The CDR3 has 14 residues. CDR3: CASSQDVRSYEQYV. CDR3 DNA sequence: TGCGCCAGCAGCCAAGATGTGAGGTCCTACGAGCAGTACGTC.

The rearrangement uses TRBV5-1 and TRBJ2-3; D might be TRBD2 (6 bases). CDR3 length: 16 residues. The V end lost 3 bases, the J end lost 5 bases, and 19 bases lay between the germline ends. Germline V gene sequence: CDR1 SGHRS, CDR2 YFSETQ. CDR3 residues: CASSYAGSGVGDTQYF. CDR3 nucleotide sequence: TGCGCCAGCAGCTACGCGGGATCGGGAGTAGGAGATACGCAGTATTTT.

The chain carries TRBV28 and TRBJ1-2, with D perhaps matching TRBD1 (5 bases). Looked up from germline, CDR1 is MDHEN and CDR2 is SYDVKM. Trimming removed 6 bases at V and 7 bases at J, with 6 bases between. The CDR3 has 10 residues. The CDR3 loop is CASRGGGYTF. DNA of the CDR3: TGTGCCAGCAGGGGGGGTGGCTACACCTTC.

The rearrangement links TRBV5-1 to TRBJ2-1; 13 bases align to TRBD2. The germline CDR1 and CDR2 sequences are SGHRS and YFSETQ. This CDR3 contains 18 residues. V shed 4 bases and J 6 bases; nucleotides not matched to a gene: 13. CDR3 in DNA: TGCGCCAGCAGCCGCGTCCCCCGTACTAGCGGGGGGGCCAATGAGCAGTTCTTC. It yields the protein CASSRVPRTSGGANEQFF.

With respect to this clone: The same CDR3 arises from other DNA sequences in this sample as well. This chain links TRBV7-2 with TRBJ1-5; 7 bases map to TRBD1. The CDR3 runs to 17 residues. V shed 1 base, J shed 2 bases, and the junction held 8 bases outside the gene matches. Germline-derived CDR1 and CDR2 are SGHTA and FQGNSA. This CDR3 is CASSLVLGGAGNQPQHF. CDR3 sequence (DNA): TGTGCCAGCAGCTTAGTTTTAGGGGGCGCGGGCAATCAGCCCCAGCATTTT.

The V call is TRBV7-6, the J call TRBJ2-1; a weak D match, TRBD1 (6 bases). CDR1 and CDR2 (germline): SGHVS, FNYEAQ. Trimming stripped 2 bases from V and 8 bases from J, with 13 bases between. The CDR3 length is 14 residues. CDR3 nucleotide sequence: TGTGCCAGCAGCTTACCAGGGGTTGTCGATGAGCAGTTCTTC. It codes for CASSLPGVVDEQFF.

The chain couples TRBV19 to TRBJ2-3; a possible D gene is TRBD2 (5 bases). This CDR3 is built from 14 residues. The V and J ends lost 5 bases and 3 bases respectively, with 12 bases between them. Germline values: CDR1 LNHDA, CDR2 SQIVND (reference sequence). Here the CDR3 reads CASSPRGGTDTQYF. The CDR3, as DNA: TGTGCCAGTAGTCCCCGGGGTGGAACAGATACGCAGTATTTT.

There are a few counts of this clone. DNA of the CDR3: TGTGCCAGCAGTGGGGACAGGGGTTCACCCCTCCACTTT. Translating it yields CASSGDRGSPLHF. The V and J genes are TRBV6-4 and TRBJ1-6; 10 positions match TRBD1. In germline, CDR1 is MRHNA, CDR2 SNTAGT. V lost 4 bases, J lost 9 bases, and 0 bases stayed unmatched. The CDR3 is 13 residues long.

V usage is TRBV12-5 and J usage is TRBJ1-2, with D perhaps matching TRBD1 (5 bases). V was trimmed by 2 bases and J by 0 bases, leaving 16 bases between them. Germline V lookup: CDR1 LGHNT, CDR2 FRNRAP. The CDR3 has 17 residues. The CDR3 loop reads CASGLTPDTPSNYGYTF. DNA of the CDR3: TGTGCTAGTGGTTTGACTCCGGACACACCTTCTAACTATGGCTACACCTTC.

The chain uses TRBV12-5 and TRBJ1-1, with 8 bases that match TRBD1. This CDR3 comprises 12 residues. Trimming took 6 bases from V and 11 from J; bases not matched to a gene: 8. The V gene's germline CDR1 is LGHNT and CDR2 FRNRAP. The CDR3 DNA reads TGTGCTAGTGGCGGACAGGGCTGGATGGCTTTCTTT. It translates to CASGGQGWMAFF.

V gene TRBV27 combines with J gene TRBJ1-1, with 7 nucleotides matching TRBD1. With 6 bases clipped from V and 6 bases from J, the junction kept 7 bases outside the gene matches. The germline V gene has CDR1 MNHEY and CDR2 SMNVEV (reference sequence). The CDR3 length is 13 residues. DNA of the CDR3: TGTGCCAGCAGAGCTCAGGGGGTATCTGAAGCTTTCTTT. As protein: CASRAQGVSEAFF.

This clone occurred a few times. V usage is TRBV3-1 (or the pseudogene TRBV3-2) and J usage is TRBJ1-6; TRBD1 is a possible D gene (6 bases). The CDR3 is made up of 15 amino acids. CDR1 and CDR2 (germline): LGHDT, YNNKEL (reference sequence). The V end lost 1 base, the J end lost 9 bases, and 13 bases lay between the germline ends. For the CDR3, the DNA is TGTGCCAGCAGCCAAGTTTCAGGGGCAGGTTCACCCCTCCACTTT. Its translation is CASSQVSGAGSPLHF.

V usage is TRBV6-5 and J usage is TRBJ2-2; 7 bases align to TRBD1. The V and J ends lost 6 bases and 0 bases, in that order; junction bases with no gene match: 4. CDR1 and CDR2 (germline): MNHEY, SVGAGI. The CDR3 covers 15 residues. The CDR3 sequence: CASRTGTANTGELFF. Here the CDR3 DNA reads TGTGCCAGCAGGACCGGGACAGCGAACACCGGGGAGCTGTTTTTT.

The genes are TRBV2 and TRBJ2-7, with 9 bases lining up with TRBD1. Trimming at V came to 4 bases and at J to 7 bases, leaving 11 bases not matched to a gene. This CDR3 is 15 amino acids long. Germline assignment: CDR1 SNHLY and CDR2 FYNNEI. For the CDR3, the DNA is TGTGCCAGCAGTGTGACAGGGGGACCCGGGGGGGAGCAGTACGTC. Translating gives CASSVTGGPGGEQYV.

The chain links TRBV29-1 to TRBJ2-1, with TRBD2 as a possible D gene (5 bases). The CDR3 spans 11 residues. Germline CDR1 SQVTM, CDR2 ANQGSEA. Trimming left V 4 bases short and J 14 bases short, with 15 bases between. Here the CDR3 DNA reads TGCAGCGTTGGACTTAACACGCGGGAGTTCTTC. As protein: CSVGLNTREFF.

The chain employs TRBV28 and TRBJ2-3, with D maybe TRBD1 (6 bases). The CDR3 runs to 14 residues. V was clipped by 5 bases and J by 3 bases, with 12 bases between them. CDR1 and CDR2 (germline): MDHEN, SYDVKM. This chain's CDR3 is CASSTSGATDTQYF. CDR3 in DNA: TGTGCCAGCAGTACCTCAGGGGCAACAGATACGCAGTATTTT.

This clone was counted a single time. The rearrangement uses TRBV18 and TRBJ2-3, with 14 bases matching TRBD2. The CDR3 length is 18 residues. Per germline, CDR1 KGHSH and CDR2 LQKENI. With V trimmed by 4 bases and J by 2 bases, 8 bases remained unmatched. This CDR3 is CASSLLGTSGGTTDTQYF. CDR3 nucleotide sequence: TGTGCCAGCTCACTTCTTGGGACTAGCGGGGGAACCACAGATACGCAGTATTTT.

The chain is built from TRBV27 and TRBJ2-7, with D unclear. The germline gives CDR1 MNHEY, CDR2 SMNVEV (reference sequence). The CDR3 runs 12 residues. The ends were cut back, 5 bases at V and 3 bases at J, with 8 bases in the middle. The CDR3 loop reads CASSIYSYEQYV. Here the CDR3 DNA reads TGTGCCAGCAGTATATACAGCTACGAGCAGTACGTC.

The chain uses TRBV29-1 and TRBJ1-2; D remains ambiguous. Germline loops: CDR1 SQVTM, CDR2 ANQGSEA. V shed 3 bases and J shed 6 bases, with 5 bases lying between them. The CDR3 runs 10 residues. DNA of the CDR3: TGCAGCGTTGACCAGGATGGCTACACCTTC. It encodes CSVDQDGYTF.

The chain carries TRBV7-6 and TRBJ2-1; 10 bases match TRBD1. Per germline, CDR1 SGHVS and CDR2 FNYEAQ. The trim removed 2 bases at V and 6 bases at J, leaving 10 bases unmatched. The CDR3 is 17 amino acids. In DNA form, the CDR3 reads TGTGCCAGCAGCTTACTAACCGGGACAGGGGTTTTCAATGAGCAGTTCTTC. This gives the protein CASSLLTGTGVFNEQFF.

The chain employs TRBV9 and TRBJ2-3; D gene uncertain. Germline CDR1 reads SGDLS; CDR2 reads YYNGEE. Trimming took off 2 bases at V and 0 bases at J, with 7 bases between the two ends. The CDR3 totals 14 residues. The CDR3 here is CASSVYLSTDTQYF. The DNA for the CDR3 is TGTGCCAGCAGCGTTTATCTGAGCACAGATACGCAGTATTTT. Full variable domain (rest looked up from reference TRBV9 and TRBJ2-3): DSGVTQTPKHLITATGQRVTLRCSPRSGDLSVYWYQQSLDQGLQFLIQYYNGEERAKGNILERFSAQQFPDLHSELNLSSLELGDSALYFCASSVYLSTDTQYFGPGTRLTVL.

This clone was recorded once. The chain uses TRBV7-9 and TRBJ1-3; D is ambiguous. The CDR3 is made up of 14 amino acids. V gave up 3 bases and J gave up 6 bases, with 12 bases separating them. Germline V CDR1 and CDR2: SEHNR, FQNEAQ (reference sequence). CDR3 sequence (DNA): TGTGCCAGCAGCTTCCGGACGGAGGCAAACACCATATATTTT. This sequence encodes CASSFRTEANTIYF.

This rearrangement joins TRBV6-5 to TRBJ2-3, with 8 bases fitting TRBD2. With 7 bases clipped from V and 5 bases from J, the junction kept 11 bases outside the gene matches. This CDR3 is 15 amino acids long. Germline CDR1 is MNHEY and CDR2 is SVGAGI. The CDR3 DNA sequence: TGTGCCAGCACCTGGTCGAGCGGGAGTAGAGATACGCAGTATTTT. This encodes CASTWSSGSRDTQYF.